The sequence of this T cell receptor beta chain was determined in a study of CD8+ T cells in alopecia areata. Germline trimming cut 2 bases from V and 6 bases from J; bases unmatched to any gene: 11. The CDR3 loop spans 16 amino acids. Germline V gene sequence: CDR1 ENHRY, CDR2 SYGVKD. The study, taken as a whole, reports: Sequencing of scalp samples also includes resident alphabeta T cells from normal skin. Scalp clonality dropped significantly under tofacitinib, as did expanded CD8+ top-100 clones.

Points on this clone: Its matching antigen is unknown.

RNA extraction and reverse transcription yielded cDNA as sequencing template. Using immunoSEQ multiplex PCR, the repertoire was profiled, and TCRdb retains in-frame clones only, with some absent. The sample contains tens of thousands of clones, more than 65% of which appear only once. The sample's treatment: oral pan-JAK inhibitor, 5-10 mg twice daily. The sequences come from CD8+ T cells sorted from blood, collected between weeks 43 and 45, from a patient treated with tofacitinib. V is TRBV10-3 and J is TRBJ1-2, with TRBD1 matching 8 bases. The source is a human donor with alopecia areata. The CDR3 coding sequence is TGTGCCATCAGTGAGGAGGGTGGACAGGGAAGAGATGGCTACACCTTC. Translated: CAISEEGGQGRDGYTF.